This entry lists 27 T cell receptor beta chains sequenced from one sample in a study of regulatory T cells in long-lasting Graves disease. PBMC-derived RNA was used for the TCR library. TCRdb analysed the reads with MiXCR anew, one entry per CDR3 protein. The table lists several hundred distinct CDR3 sequences, around 86% of them singletons. Here the sequenced sample was peripheral blood mononuclear cells (PBMCs), taken with antithyroid drug treatment, in newly diagnosed or persistent Graves disease (not recorded which). These receptors were collected from a man between 18 and 29 years old with Graves disease.

This chain joins TRBV5-4 and TRBJ1-5; 11 bases line up with TRBD1. The CDR3 has 15 amino acids. The germline CDR1 and CDR2 sequences are SGHNT and YYREEE (reference sequence). V was pared by 0 bases and J by 6 bases, with 2 bases of the junction left unmatched. The CDR3 protein is CASSLDGTGGQPQHF. DNA of the CDR3: TGTGCCAGCAGCTTGGATGGGACAGGGGGTCAGCCCCAGCATTTT.

This sequence joins TRBV20-1 and TRBJ2-3; 13 bases agree with TRBD2. The CDR3 covers 17 residues. The germline V gene has CDR1 DFQATT and CDR2 SNEGSKA (reference sequence). Trimming cost V 5 bases and J 7 bases; bases outside gene matches: 15. The CDR3 DNA is TGCAGTGCTCTTCCACCTACTAGCGGGAGGGCCAGAAATACGCAGTATTTT. Amino acids: CSALPPTSGRARNTQYF.

The J gene is TRBJ2-7, the V gene TRBV4-1; D call uncertain. Trimming removed 4 bases from V and 4 bases from J, with 11 bases in between. CDR1 is MGHRA, CDR2 YSYEKL, per germline. The CDR3 runs to 13 residues. This CDR3 reads CASSLSSQYEQYF. The DNA of the CDR3 is TGCGCCAGCAGCCTAAGCTCACAGTACGAGCAGTACTTC.

The V and J genes are TRBV20-1 and TRBJ2-5, with D perhaps assigned TRBD1 or TRBD2 (6 bases each). The ends were cut back, 0 bases at V and 1 base at J, with 18 bases in the middle. This CDR3 has 17 residues. Germline CDR1 reads DFQATT; CDR2 reads SNEGSKA (reference sequence). The CDR3 coding sequence is TGCAGTGCTAGAGATTCGGAGTCGGGGGCTTTCCAAGAGACCCAGTACTTC. Encoded protein: CSARDSESGAFQETQYF.

This clonotype was detected only once. The chain has TRBV28 and TRBJ2-7; the D gene is possibly TRBD1 (6 bases). The length of the CDR3 is 14 residues. The germline V gene encodes CDR1 MDHEN and CDR2 SYDVKM. The germline V and J ends were trimmed by 7 bases and 3 bases, with 16 bases remaining between them. This CDR3 is CASIHQGSYYEQYF. The CDR3 DNA reads as TGTGCCAGCATCCATCAGGGGTCGTACTACGAGCAGTACTTC.

This rearrangement joins TRBV6-1 to TRBJ2-1; D ambiguous. The V end was cut by 7 bases, the J end by 5 bases, with 12 bases between. This CDR3 has 13 amino acids. Germline CDR1 reads MNHNS; CDR2 reads SASEGT. The CDR3 spells CASTAQLDNEQFF. The CDR3 DNA sequence: TGTGCCAGCACTGCCCAGCTGGACAATGAGCAGTTCTTC.

The chain is built from TRBV28 and TRBJ2-2; no clear D gene. The V and J ends lost 7 bases and 2 bases respectively, with 8 bases between them. This CDR3 is 13 amino acids long. Germline V gives CDR1 MDHEN, CDR2 SYDVKM. As DNA, the CDR3 is TGTGCCAGCAAAATTATAAACACCGGGGAGCTGTTTTTT. The encoded protein is CASKIINTGELFF.

This clonotype came up once. The rearrangement uses TRBV12-3 or TRBV12-4 and TRBJ2-3; 10 positions agree with TRBD2. This CDR3 is 14 amino acids long. CDR3 DNA: TGTGCAGCGCTAGCGGGAGCCTTCCCAGATACGCAGTATTTT. It yields the protein CAALAGAFPDTQYF.

This chain's CDR3 is CASSSALRAGFRSYEQYF. CDR3 bases: TGTGCCAGCAGTTCCGCCCTTAGAGCGGGATTCCGCTCCTACGAGCAGTACTTC. The chain has TRBV6-2 or TRBV6-3 and TRBJ2-7; 7 nucleotides agree with TRBD2. V dropped 4 bases and J dropped 0; count of bases not matched to a gene: 15. Germline V gives CDR1 MNHEY, CDR2 SVGEGT. The CDR3 contains 18 residues.

This clonotype appeared a few times. The chain employs TRBV28 and TRBJ1-4, with a possible D match to TRBD1 (5 bases). V was clipped by 5 bases and J by 4 bases, with 11 bases between them. There are 14 residues in the CDR3. CDR1 is MDHEN, CDR2 SYDVKM, per germline. The CDR3 loop is CASSTGLLNEKLFF. CDR3 sequence (DNA): TGTGCCAGCAGTACGGGGCTGCTTAATGAAAAACTGTTTTTT.

This chain joins TRBV5-6 and TRBJ2-3; D gene unclear. The CDR3 sequence is 14 residues long. The V gene lost 3 bases and the J gene lost 3 bases, with 11 bases spanning the gap. Germline V gene lookup returns CDR1 SGHDT and CDR2 YYEEEE. The CDR3 nucleotides read TGTGCCAGCAGCTCGTACCAGATTACAGATACGCAGTATTTT. Protein: CASSSYQITDTQYF.

The rearrangement links TRBV7-6 to TRBJ2-7, with a weak D call TRBD1 (6 bases). The CDR3 is 14 residues long. Germline values: CDR1 SGHVS, CDR2 FNYEAQ. V lost 6 bases, J lost 3 bases, and 15 bases lay in between. The CDR3 sequence is CASSHPQGGYEQYF. CDR3 nucleotides: TGTGCCAGCAGTCACCCACAGGGTGGCTACGAGCAGTACTTC.

The genes are TRBV13 and TRBJ2-1, with unresolved D. V gave up 4 bases and J gave up 4 bases, with 5 bases separating them. The germline V gene has CDR1 PRHDT and CDR2 FYEKMQ (reference sequence). This CDR3 contains 12 residues. In nucleotides, the CDR3 is TGTGCCAGCAGCTCGAATTACAATGAGCAGTTCTTC. As protein: CASSSNYNEQFF. Based on the CDR3 plus reference TRBV13 and TRBJ2-1, the full variable domain is AAGVIQSPRHLIKEKRETATLKCYPIPRHDTVYWYQQGPGQDPQFLISFYEKMQSDKGSIPDRFSAQQFSDYHSELNMSSLELGDSALYFCASSSNYNEQFFGPGTRLTVL.

The rearrangement links TRBV28 to TRBJ2-5, with 10 bases that match TRBD1. The CDR3 is 17 residues long. Trimming removed 6 bases from V and 4 bases from J; junction bases left unmatched: 14. The germline V gene has CDR1 MDHEN and CDR2 SYDVKM. CDR3 protein: CASRTYGIGQGGETQYF. The CDR3 DNA follows: TGTGCCAGCAGAACGTATGGGATCGGACAGGGGGGAGAGACCCAGTACTTC.

The chain joins TRBV4-1 to TRBJ1-6; the D is unclear. V lost 0 bases and J 18 bases, leaving 15 bases between the germline ends. The V gene's germline CDR1 is MGHRA and CDR2 YSYEKL. The CDR3 covers 13 residues. The CDR3 loop reads CASSQDHNSASHF. CDR3 DNA: TGCGCCAGCAGCCAAGATCACAACTCTGCCTCCCACTTT.

V gene TRBV29-1 combines with J gene TRBJ2-3; TRBD2 might be the D (6 bases). The CDR3 totals 16 residues. Germline loops: CDR1 SQVTM, CDR2 ANQGSEA. Trimming took off 0 bases at V and 1 base at J, with 14 bases between the two ends. CDR3 DNA sequence: TGCAGCGTTGAAGAAGTAGCGGTCTACCGCACAGATACGCAGTATTTT. Its translation: CSVEEVAVYRTDTQYF.

The gene calls are TRBV28 and TRBJ2-3, with TRBD1 identical over 10 bases. The CDR3 has 14 residues. Trimming took 4 bases from V and 6 from J; bases not matched to a gene: 4. From germline, CDR1 is MDHEN and CDR2 SYDVKM. As DNA, the CDR3 is TGTGCCAGCAGTTCCGGGACAGGGGTGGATACGCAGTATTTT. Its translation is CASSSGTGVDTQYF.

The V gene is TRBV5-1, the J gene TRBJ2-3, with D tentatively TRBD1 (6 bases). The V end was cut by 6 bases, the J end by 0 bases, with 11 bases between. The CDR3 extends over 14 amino acids. Germline V lookup: CDR1 SGHRS, CDR2 YFSETQ. The CDR3 bases are TGCGCCAGCACAAGACAGGCTAGCACAGATACGCAGTATTTT. The encoded protein is CASTRQASTDTQYF.

This clonotype was seen only once. The V and J genes are TRBV6-5 and TRBJ2-1, with no clear D. In germline, CDR1 is MNHEY, CDR2 SVGAGI. Between the trimmed V and J ends, which lost 0 bases and 6 bases, there was a span of 6 bases. This CDR3 contains 13 residues. CDR3 nucleotide sequence: TGTGCCAGCAGTTACTCCTCTAGCAATGAGCAGTTCTTC. Amino acids: CASSYSSSNEQFF.

This clonotype came up a few times. This chain joins TRBV27 and TRBJ2-7; 7 positions match TRBD1. CDR1 is MNHEY, CDR2 SMNVEV, per germline (reference sequence). V was clipped by 5 bases and J by 7 bases; unmatched bases: 8. The CDR3 is made up of 13 amino acids. CDR3 bases: TGTGCCAGCAGTATAGGACAGGCTCGGGAGCAGTACTTC. Translated, it gives CASSIGQAREQYF.

V and J are TRBV30 and TRBJ2-1, with a weak D call TRBD2 (6 bases). V lost 0 bases to trimming and J lost 6 bases, with 15 bases between them. CDR1 GTSNPN and CDR2 SVGIG come from the germline V gene (reference sequence). CDR3 length: 15 residues. The chain's CDR3 is CAWSVRGIESNEQFF. The CDR3, as DNA: TGTGCCTGGAGTGTACGCGGGATCGAGTCCAATGAGCAGTTCTTC.

The sample holds a few counts of this clonotype. V gene TRBV28 combines with J gene TRBJ2-1; 8 nucleotides line up with TRBD2. In germline, CDR1 is MDHEN, CDR2 SYDVKM. J was trimmed by 3 bases and V by 5 bases; bases with no gene match: 18. There are 19 residues in the CDR3. This CDR3 reads CASSLPDHSAGGFYNEQFF. As DNA, the CDR3 is TGTGCCAGCAGTCTTCCGGACCACTCCGCGGGAGGATTCTACAATGAGCAGTTCTTC.

The table lists this clonotype with a count of one. The chain is built from TRBV11-3 and TRBJ2-1; TRBD1 agrees at 7 bases. J was trimmed by 7 bases and V by 5 bases; bases with no gene match: 11. The length of the CDR3 is 15 residues. CDR1 and CDR2 from the germline V gene are SGHNT and YENEEA. CDR3 coding DNA: TGTGCCAGCAGCCACGACAGGGCTGCGTGGAATGAGCAGTTCTTC. It is translated as CASSHDRAAWNEQFF.

This chain links TRBV11-2 with TRBJ1-1; D is uncertain. V was trimmed by 1 base and J by 7 bases, leaving 7 bases between them. This CDR3 comprises 12 residues. The germline V gene has CDR1 SGHAT and CDR2 FQNNGV. CDR3 sequence reads: CASSLGLGEAFF. In DNA form, the CDR3 reads TGTGCCAGCAGCTTAGGTCTGGGTGAAGCTTTCTTT.

The rearrangement uses TRBV12-3 or TRBV12-4 and TRBJ1-4, with D possibly TRBD1 on 5 matching bases. The CDR3 has 13 residues. Between the trimmed V and J ends, which lost 3 bases and 8 bases, there was a span of 10 bases. CDR3: CASSFLEGEKLFF. The CDR3 nucleotides are TGTGCCAGCAGTTTCCTGGAGGGGGAAAAACTGTTTTTT.

The J gene is TRBJ2-1, the V gene TRBV5-4, with D unresolved. The CDR3 consists of 13 residues. Between the trimmed V and J ends, which lost 0 bases and 7 bases, there was a span of 8 bases. Germline CDR1 reads SGHNT; CDR2 reads YYREEE (reference sequence). The chain's CDR3 is CASSLDLGNEQFF. For the CDR3, the DNA is TGTGCCAGCAGCTTGGATTTGGGAAATGAGCAGTTCTTC.

The chain joins TRBV29-1 to TRBJ2-7; 10 bases match TRBD2. This CDR3 is 16 amino acids long. Germline V gene data show CDR1 as SQVTM and CDR2 as ANQGSEA. With V trimmed by 6 bases and J by 0 bases, 11 bases remained unmatched. CDR3 protein: CSVTGTSASSSYEQYF. Written as DNA, the CDR3 is TGCAGCGTCACCGGGACTAGCGCCTCGAGCTCCTACGAGCAGTACTTC.